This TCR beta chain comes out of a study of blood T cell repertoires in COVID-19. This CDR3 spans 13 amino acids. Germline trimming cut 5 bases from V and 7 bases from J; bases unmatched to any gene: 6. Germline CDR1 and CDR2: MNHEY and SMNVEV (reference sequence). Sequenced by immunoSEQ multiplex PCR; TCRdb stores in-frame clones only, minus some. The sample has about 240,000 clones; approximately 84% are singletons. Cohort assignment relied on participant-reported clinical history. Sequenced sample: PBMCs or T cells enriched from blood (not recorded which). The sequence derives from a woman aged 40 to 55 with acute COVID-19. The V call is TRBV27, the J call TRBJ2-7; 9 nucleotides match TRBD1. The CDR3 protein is CASSVTGGGEQYF. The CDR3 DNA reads TGTGCCAGCAGTGTGACAGGGGGTGGTGAGCAGTACTTC.